Shown below are 5 T cell receptor beta chains from a single sample sequenced in a study of blood T cells in healthy people across ages. Then a second PCR, running roughly 7 to 11 cycles, was carried out with a sample-barcoded 5' primer and a J-beta primer mix. TCRdb re-derived calls from the 5' RACE reads in MiXCR, one entry per CDR3 protein. The table records about 1.4 million distinct CDR3 sequences, roughly 60% of them present only once. Specimen: blood. Receptor source: a young man in good health.

This clonotype was observed a few times. The chain carries TRBV6-2 or TRBV6-3 and TRBJ2-7, with D tentatively TRBD1 or TRBD2 (5 bases each). V dropped 0 bases and J dropped 1 base, with 13 bases sitting between them. Germline V gene sequence: CDR1 MNHEY, CDR2 SVGEGT. This CDR3 contains 16 residues. This CDR3 reads CASSYSQRDGSYEQYF. The CDR3 DNA reads TGTGCCAGCAGTTACTCTCAACGGGACGGGTCCTACGAGCAGTACTTC.

Concerning this clonotype: The germline gene is not matched at one end of the junction; a read error may be the cause. The V and J genes are TRBV2 and TRBJ1-2; TRBD1 matches 10 bases. The CDR3 is 15 residues long. CDR1 is SNHLY and CDR2 is FYNNEI in the germline V gene. The CDR3 bases are TGTGCCGGCAGTCAGACAGGGGGCGCAAGCTATGGCTACACCTTC. Its protein product is CAGSQTGGASYGYTF.

In this sample, this clonotype turned up a few times. The chain carries TRBV4-2 and TRBJ2-4, with D perhaps assigned TRBD1 or TRBD2 (5 bases each). The V gene's germline CDR1 is LGHNA and CDR2 YNFKEQ. V gave up 3 bases and J gave up 10 bases, with 19 bases separating them. CDR3 length: 15 residues. The CDR3: CASSHDTGTGRIQYF. In DNA, the CDR3 is TGTGCCAGCAGCCACGATACCGGGACGGGTAGGATTCAGTACTTC.

This chain connects TRBV12-3 or TRBV12-4 to TRBJ1-1, with 7 bases lining up with TRBD1. This CDR3 comprises 13 residues. Germline trimming cut 3 bases from V and 6 bases from J; bases unmatched to any gene: 4. The CDR3 nucleotides read TGTGCCAGCAGTTTTGGGCAGGGGGCTGAAGCTTTCTTT. Translated, it gives CASSFGQGAEAFF.

J is TRBJ1-2 and V is TRBV20-1; TRBD1 matches 7 bases. The CDR3 covers 13 residues. CDR1 is DFQATT, CDR2 SNEGSKA, per germline (reference sequence). V shed 4 bases and J 5 bases; nucleotides not matched to a gene: 7. CDR3 in DNA: TGCAGTGCTATGGCAGGGGGTGGGTATGGCTACACCTTC. Its translation is CSAMAGGGYGYTF.